This T cell receptor beta chain derives from a study of blood T cell repertoires in COVID-19. Source study methods: How many nucleated cells were present was estimated from reference gene primer amplification. Assay used: immunoSEQ multiplex PCR; TCRdb lists only in-frame clones, some missing. D and trimming come from the DNA, and the V and J calls and clone size come from that table. The sample has over 150,000 clones, under 85% seen once. The V segment lost 5 bases and the J segment 9 bases; nucleotides outside the gene matches: 9. CDR3 length: 14 residues. Germline loops: CDR1 SGHAT, CDR2 FQDESV (reference sequence).

The specimen sequenced was peripheral blood. The source of this sequence is a woman older than 75 with acute or convalescent COVID-19. The chain recombines TRBV11-1 with TRBJ1-1; 10 bases fit TRBD1. As DNA, the CDR3 is TGTGCCAGCAGCAGACAGGGGGCTGTAAGCCAAGCTTTCTTT. Protein product: CASSRQGAVSQAFF.